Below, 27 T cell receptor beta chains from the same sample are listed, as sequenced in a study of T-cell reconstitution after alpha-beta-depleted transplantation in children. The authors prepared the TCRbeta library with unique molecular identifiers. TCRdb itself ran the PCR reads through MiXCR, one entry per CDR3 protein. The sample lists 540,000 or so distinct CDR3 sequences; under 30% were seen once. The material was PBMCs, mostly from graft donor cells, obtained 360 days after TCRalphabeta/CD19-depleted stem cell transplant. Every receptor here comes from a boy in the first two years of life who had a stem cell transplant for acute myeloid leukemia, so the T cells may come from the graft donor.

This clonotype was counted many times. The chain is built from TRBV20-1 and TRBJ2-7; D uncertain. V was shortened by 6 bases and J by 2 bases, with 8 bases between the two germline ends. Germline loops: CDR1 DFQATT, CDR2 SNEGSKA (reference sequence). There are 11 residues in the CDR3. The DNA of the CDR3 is TGCAGTGCCGTTGGCCCCTACGAGCAGTACTTC. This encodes CSAVGPYEQYF.

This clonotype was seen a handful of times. Here the CDR3 reads CASSLEGAYNEQFF. The CDR3 DNA follows: TGTGCCAGCTCTCTCGAGGGGGCCTACAATGAGCAGTTCTTC. The gene calls are TRBV6-1 and TRBJ2-1; tentatively, D is TRBD1 (6 bases). The germline gives CDR1 MNHNS, CDR2 SASEGT. Trimming stripped 8 bases from V and 2 bases from J, with 13 bases between. The CDR3 runs 14 residues.

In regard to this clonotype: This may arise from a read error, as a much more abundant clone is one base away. Here the CDR3 DNA reads TGTGCCAGCACCCCGGTCTACACTTCCAATCAGCCCCAGCGTTTT. Translated: CASTPVYTSNQPQRF. V and J are TRBV12-3 or TRBV12-4 and TRBJ1-5; D is undetermined. The CDR3 sequence is 15 residues long.

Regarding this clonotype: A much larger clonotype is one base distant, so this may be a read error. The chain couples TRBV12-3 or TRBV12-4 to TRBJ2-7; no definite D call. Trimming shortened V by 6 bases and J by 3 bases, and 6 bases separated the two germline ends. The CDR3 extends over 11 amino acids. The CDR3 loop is CASRYSYEQYF. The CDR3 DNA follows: TGTGCCAGCAGGTACAGCTACGAGCAGTACTTC.

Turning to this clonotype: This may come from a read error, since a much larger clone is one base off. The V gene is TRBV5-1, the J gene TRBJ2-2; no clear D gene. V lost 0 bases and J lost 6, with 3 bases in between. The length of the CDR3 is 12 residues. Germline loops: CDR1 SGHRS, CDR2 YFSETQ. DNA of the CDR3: TGCGCCAGCAGCTTGGAACCCGGGGAGCTGTTTTTT. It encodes CASSLEPGELFF.

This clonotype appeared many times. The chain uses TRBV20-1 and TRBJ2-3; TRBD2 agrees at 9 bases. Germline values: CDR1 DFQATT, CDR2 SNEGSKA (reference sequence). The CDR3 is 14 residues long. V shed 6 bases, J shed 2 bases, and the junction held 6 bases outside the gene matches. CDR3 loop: CSATGTSLTDTQYF. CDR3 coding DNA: TGCAGTGCCACCGGGACTAGCCTCACAGATACGCAGTATTTT.

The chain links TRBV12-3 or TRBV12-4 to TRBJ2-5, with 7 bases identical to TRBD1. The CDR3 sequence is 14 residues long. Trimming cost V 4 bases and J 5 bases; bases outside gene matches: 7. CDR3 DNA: TGTGCCAGCAGTTCGAAACAGGGGACGGAGACCCAGTACTTC. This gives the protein CASSSKQGTETQYF.

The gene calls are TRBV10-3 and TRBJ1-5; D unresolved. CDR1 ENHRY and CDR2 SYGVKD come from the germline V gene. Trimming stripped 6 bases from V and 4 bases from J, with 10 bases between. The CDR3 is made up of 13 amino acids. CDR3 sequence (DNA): TGTGCCATCAGAGGTGGACCTAATCAGCCCCAGCATTTT. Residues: CAIRGGPNQPQHF.

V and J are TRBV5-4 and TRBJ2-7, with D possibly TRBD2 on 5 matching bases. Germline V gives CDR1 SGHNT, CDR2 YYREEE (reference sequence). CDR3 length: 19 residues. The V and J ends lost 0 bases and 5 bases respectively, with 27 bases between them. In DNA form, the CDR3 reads TGTGCCAGCAGCTTGGGGAGCGGCTCCCCTTTAAAGATCACCAACGAGCAGTACTTC. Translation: CASSLGSGSPLKITNEQYF.

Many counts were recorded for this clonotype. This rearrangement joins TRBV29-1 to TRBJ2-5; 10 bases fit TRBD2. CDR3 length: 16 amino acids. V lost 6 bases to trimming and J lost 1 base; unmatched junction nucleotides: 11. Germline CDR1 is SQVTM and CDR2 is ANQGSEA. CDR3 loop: CSVPLLAGAPQETQYF. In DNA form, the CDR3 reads TGCAGCGTCCCCCTCCTAGCGGGGGCCCCCCAAGAGACCCAGTACTTC.

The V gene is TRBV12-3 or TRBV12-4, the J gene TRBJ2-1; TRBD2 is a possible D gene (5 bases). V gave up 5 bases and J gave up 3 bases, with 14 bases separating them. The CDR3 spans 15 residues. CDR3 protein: CASSPGLLYYNEQFF. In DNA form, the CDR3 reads TGTGCCAGCAGTCCAGGACTCCTCTACTACAATGAGCAGTTCTTC.

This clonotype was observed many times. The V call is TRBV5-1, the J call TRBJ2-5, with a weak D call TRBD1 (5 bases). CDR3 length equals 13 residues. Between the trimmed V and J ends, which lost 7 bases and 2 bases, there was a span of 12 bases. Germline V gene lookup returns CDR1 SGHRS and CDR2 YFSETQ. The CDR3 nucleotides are TGCGCCAGCGGCCAGGGCTCGCAAGAGACCCAGTACTTC. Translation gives CASGQGSQETQYF. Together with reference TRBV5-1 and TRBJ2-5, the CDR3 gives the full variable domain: KAGVTQTPRYLIKTRGQQVTLSCSPISGHRSVSWYQQTPGQGLQFLFEYFSETQRNKGNFPGRFSGRQFSNSRSEMNVSTLELGDSALYLCASGQGSQETQYFGPGTRLLVL.

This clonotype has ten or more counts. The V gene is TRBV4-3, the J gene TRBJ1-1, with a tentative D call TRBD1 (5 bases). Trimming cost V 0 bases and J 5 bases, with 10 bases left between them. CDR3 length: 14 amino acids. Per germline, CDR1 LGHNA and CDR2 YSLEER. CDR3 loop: CASSQDGPGTEAFF. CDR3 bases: TGCGCCAGCAGCCAAGATGGTCCAGGGACTGAAGCTTTCTTT.

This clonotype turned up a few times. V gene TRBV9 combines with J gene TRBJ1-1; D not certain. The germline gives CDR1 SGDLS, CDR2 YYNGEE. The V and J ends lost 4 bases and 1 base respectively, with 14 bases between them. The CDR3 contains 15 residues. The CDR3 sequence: CASSPRPWGNTEAFF. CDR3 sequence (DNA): TGTGCCAGCAGCCCTCGACCGTGGGGGAACACTGAAGCTTTCTTT. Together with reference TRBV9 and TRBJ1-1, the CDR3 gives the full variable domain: DSGVTQTPKHLITATGQRVTLRCSPRSGDLSVYWYQQSLDQGLQFLIQYYNGEERAKGNILERFSAQQFPDLHSELNLSSLELGDSALYFCASSPRPWGNTEAFFGQGTRLTVV.

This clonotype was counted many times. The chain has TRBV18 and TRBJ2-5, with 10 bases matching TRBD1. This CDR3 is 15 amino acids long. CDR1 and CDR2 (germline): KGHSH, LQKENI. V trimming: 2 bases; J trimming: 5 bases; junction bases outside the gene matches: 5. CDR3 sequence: CASSPGTGERETQYF. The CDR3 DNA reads TGTGCCAGCTCACCAGGGACAGGGGAAAGGGAGACCCAGTACTTC.

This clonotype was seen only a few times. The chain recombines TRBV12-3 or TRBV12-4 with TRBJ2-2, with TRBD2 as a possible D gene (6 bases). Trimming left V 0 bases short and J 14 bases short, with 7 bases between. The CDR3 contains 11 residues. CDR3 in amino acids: CASSLAGGLFF. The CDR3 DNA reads TGTGCCAGCAGTTTAGCGGGAGGACTGTTTTTT.

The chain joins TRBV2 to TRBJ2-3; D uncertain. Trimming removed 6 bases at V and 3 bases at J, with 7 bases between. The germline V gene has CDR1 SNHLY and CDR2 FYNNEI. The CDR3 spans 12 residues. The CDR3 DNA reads TGTGCCAGCAGCGCACAGACAGATACGCAGTATTTT. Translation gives CASSAQTDTQYF.

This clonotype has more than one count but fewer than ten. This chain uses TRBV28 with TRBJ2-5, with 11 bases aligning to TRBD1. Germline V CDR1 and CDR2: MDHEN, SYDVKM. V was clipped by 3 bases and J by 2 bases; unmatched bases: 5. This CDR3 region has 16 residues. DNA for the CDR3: TGTGCCAGCAGTTTCTCAGGGACAGGGGGGCAAGAGACCCAGTACTTC. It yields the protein CASSFSGTGGQETQYF.

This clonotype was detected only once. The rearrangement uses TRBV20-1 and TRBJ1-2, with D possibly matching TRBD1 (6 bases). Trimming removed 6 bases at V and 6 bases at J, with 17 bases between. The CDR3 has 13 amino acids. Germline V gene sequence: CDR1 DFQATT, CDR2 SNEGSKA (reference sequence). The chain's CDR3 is CSANGQGQNGYTF. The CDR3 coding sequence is TGCAGTGCCAACGGGCAGGGACAAAATGGCTACACCTTC.

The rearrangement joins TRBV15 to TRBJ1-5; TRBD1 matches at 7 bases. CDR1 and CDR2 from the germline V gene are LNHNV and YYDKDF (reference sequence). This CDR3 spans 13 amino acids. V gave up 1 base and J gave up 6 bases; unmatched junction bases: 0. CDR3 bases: TGTGCCACCAGCAGAGCAGGGGGTCAGCCCCAGCATTTT. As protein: CATSRAGGQPQHF.

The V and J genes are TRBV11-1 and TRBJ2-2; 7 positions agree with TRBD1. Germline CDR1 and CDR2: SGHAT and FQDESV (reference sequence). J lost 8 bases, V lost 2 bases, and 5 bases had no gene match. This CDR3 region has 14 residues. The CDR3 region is CASSLRRQGGELFF. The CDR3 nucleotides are TGTGCCAGCAGCTTAAGGAGACAGGGAGGGGAGCTGTTTTTT.

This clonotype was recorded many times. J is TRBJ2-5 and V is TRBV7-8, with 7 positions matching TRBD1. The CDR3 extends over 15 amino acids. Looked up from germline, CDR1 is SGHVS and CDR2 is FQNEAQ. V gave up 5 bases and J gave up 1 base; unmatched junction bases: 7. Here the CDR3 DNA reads TGTGCCAGCAGCCAGACGGGGACAGCCCAAGAGACCCAGTACTTC. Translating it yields CASSQTGTAQETQYF.

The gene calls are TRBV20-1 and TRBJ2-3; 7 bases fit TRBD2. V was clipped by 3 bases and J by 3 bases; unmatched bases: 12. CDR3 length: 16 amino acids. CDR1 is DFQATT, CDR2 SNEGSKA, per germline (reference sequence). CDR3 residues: CSARGALAAYTDTQYF. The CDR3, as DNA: TGCAGTGCTAGGGGAGCCCTAGCGGCCTATACAGATACGCAGTATTTT.

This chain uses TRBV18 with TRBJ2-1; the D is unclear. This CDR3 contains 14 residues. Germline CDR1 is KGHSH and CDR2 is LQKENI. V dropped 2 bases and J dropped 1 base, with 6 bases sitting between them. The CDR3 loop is CASSPVESYNEQFF. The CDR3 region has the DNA TGTGCCAGCTCACCAGTTGAGTCCTACAATGAGCAGTTCTTC.

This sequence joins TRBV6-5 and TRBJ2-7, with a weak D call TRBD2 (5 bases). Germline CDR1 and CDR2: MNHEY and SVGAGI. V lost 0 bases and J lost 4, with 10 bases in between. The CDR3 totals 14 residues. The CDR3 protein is CASSYSVGGYEQYF. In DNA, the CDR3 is TGTGCCAGCAGTTACTCAGTCGGAGGTTACGAGCAGTACTTC.

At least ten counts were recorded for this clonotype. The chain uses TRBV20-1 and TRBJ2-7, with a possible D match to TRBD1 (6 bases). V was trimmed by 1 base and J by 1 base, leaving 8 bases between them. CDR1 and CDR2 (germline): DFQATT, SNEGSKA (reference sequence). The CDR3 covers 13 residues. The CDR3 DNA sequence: TGCAGTGCTAGAGTGGACAGATCCTACGAGCAGTACGTC. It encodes CSARVDRSYEQYV.

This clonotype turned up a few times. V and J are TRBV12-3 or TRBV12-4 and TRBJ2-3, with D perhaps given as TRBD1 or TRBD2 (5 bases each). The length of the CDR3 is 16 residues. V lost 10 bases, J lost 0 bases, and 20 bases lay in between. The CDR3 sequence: CATLRFRGLSTDTQYF. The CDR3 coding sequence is TGTGCCACCCTCCGGTTCCGGGGCCTAAGCACAGATACGCAGTATTTT.